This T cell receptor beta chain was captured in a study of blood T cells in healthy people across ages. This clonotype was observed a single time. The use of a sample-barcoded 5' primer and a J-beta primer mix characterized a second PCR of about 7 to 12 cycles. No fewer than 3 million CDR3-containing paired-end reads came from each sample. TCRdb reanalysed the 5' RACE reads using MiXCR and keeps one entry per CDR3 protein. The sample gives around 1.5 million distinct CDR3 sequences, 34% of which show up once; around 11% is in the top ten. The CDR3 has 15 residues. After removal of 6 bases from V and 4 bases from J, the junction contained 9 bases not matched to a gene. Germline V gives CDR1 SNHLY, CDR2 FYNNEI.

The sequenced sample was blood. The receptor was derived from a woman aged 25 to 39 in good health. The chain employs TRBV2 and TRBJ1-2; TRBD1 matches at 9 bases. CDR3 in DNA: TGTGCCAGCAGCCCCACCGGGACAGGGCGCTATGGCTACACCTTC. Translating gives CASSPTGTGRYGYTF.